The clone carrying this TCR beta chain has just a few counts. Per the authors' pipeline: From reference gene primer amplification, estimates of nucleated cell counts were derived. Method: immunoSEQ multiplex PCR; TCRdb's copy keeps in-frame clones and lacks some. That table supplies the V and J calls and clone size; D and trimming were determined from the DNA. The sample contains 40,000 or so clones, around 85% of which appear only once. The sample originates from a study of blood T cell repertoires in COVID-19. Study at large: Samples came from the United States, Italy and Spain, spanning acute and convalescent COVID-19. The cDNA or gDNA used as material had been derived from T cells, B-cell-depleted T cells, or PBMCs.

The CDR3 consists of 14 residues. V dropped 5 bases and J dropped 3; count of bases not matched to a gene: 4. Germline V gives CDR1 SGHAT, CDR2 FQNNGV. Material for sequencing was peripheral blood. This sequence was found in a man in his 60s with acute or convalescent COVID-19. The rearrangement uses TRBV11-2 and TRBJ1-1; 9 bases align to TRBD1. The CDR3 sequence is CASSIGQGYTEAFF. As DNA, the CDR3 is TGTGCCAGCAGCATAGGACAGGGGTACACTGAAGCTTTCTTT.